This TCR beta chain was captured in a study of blood T cell repertoires in COVID-19. Study-wide background: From T cells, B-cell-depleted T cells, or PBMCs came the material, which was cDNA or gDNA.

Sequencing was performed with immunoSEQ multiplex PCR; in TCRdb, only in-frame clones are kept and a portion is missing. The sample carries hundreds of thousands of clones, just under 90% recorded once. Those who participated ranged in age from about 18 to 89 years and resided in about two dozen US areas. Assignments of participants to cohorts depended upon their own reported clinical history. A single count supports this clone. The CDR3 has 16 residues. With V trimmed by 6 bases and J by 1 base, 9 bases remained unmatched. CDR1 and CDR2 from the germline V gene are MNHEY and SMNVEV (reference sequence).

The TCR sequence derives from a woman aged 25 to 39 with acute COVID-19. The V gene is TRBV27, the J gene TRBJ1-2; TRBD1 matches at 9 bases. Sequencing was done on a sample of PBMCs or T cells enriched from blood (not recorded which). CDR3 sequence: CASRSGTGTLNYGYTF. The CDR3 nucleotides are TGTGCCAGCAGGTCCGGGACAGGGACCCTTAACTATGGCTACACCTTC.